This T cell receptor beta chain is from a study of neurological immune-mediated disorders. Study-wide findings and caveats: Among 34 multiple sclerosis patients, 18 had repertoires that phylogenetic grouping placed in one related-CDR3 cluster, a possible signature. Across subjects, no CDR3 amino acid sequence appeared in expanded clones of more than one subject, a finding that suggested private repertoires in all groups. The multiple sclerosis repertoire cluster had no association with any clinical or MRI feature.

TCRdb re-analysed the 5' RACE reads in MiXCR, keeping a single row per CDR3 protein. The sample includes around 28,000 distinct CDR3 sequences, less than 2.5% of them seen just once. The CDR3 spans 15 residues. The V gene's germline CDR1 is DFQATT and CDR2 SNEGSKA (reference sequence). Germline trimming cut 6 bases from V and 4 bases from J; bases unmatched to any gene: 8. A total of 2 million PBMCs stored at -80 degrees C provided the unsorted libraries. This clonotype was found many times. Its target is unknown. Sequencing was carried out using PBMCs. The sequence derives from a woman in her fifties or sixties with multiple sclerosis. The chain employs TRBV20-1 and TRBJ2-5; TRBD2 agrees at 13 bases. DNA of the CDR3: TGCAGTGCCGCCGGACTAGCGGGAGTGGGAGAGACCCAGTACTTC. This sequence encodes CSAAGLAGVGETQYF.